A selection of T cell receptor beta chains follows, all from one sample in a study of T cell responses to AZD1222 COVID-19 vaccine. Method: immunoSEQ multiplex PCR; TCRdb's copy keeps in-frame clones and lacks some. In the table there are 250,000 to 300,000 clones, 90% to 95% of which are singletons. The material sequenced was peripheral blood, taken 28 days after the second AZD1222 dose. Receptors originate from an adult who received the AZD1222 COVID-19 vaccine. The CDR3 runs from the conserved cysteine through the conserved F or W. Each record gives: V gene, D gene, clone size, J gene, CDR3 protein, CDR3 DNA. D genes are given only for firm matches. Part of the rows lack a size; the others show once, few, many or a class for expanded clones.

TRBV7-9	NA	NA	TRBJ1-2	CASSLRREDLYGYTF	TGTGCCAGCAGCTTAAGGCGCGAGGACCTCTATGGCTACACCTTC
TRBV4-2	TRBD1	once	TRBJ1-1	CASSQGDSQGTEAFF	TGTGCCAGCAGCCAAGGGGACAGCCAAGGGACTGAAGCTTTCTTT
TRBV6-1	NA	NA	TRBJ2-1	CASSEVRALEQFF	TGTGCCAGCAGTGAAGTACGGGCCCTCGAGCAGTTCTTC
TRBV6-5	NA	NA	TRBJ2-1	CASTQGAGLDEQFF	TGTGCCAGCACTCAAGGGGCAGGGCTCGATGAGCAGTTCTTC
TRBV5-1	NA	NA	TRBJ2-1	CASSLEWYVEQFF	TGCGCCAGCAGCTTGGAATGGTACGTTGAGCAGTTCTTC
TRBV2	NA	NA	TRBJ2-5	CASRGVGGNEETQYF	TGTGCCAGCAGGGGAGTGGGGGGCAATGAAGAGACCCAGTACTTC
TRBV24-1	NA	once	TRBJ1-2	CATSEVGRGYTF	TGTGCCACCAGTGAAGTGGGAAGAGGCTACACCTTC
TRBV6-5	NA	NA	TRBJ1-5	CASRPDRINQPQHF	TGTGCCAGCAGACCCGACAGAATTAATCAGCCCCAGCATTTT
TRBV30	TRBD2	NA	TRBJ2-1	CAWALAESSYNEQFF	TGTGCCTGGGCCCTAGCGGAGAGCTCCTACAATGAGCAGTTCTTC
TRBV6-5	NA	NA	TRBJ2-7	CASSSGSYEQYF	TGTGCCAGCAGTTCCGGTTCCTACGAGCAGTACTTC
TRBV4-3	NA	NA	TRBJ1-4	CASSQDRQGKEKLFF	TGCGCCAGCAGCCAAGATAGGCAGGGGAAGGAAAAACTGTTTTTT
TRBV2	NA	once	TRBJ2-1	CASKKMNAAGNEQFF	TGTGCCAGCAAAAAGATGAACGCCGCGGGCAATGAGCAGTTCTTC
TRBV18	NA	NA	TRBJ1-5	CASSPLANSNQPQHF	TGTGCCAGCTCACCATTGGCTAATAGCAATCAGCCCCAGCATTTT
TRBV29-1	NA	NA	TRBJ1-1	CSVANRGLNTEAFF	TGCAGCGTTGCGAACCGGGGCTTGAACACTGAAGCTTTCTTT
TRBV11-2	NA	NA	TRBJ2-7	CASSLRRSSYEQYF	TGTGCCAGCAGCTTGCGTAGAAGCTCCTACGAGCAGTACTTC
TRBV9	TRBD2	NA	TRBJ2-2	CASSPSGGTTGELFF	TGTGCCAGCAGCCCAAGCGGGGGGACCACCGGGGAGCTGTTTTTT
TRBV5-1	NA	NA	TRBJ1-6	CASSDDRYNSPLHF	TGCGCCAGCAGCGACGACAGATATAATTCACCCCTCCACTTT
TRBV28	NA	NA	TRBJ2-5	CASSFWTNQETQYF	TGTGCCAGCAGTTTTTGGACTAACCAAGAGACCCAGTACTTC
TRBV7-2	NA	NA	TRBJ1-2	CASSLAGLNGYTF	TGTGCCAGCAGCTTAGCAGGGCTAAATGGCTACACCTTC
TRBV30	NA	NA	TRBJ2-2	CAWSPLARTGELFF	TGTGCCTGGAGTCCCCTGGCCCGCACCGGGGAGCTGTTTTTT
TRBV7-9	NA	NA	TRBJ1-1	CASSPAAFGTEAFF	TGTGCCAGCAGCCCGGCGGCCTTCGGCACTGAAGCTTTCTTT
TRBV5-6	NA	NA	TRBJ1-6	CASSSQGYDSPLHF	TGTGCCAGCAGCTCTCAGGGTTACGACTCACCCCTCCACTTT
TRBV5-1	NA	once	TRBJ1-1	CASTSAVVVGETEAFF	TGCGCCAGCACCTCAGCAGTAGTGGTTGGGGAGACTGAAGCTTTCTTT
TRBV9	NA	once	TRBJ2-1	CASSESGVSYNEQFF	TGTGCCAGCAGCGAATCGGGAGTCTCCTACAATGAGCAGTTCTTC
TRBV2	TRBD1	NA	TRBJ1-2	CASSEGQGKGGYTF	TGTGCCAGCAGTGAAGGACAGGGGAAAGGCGGCTACACCTTC
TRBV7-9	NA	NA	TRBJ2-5	CASTGGETQYF	TGTGCCAGCACCGGGGGCGAGACCCAGTACTTC
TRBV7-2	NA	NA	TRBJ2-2	CASSQGQGGTGELFF	TGTGCCAGCAGCCAAGGGCAGGGGGGGACCGGGGAGCTGTTTTTT
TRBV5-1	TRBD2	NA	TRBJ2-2	CASSGAGGNTGELFF	TGCGCCAGCAGCGGCGCGGGAGGGAACACCGGGGAGCTGTTTTTT
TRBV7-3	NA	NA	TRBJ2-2	CASSLTSLLSTGELFF	TGTGCCAGCAGCTTAACGTCTTTGCTATCCACCGGGGAGCTGTTTTTT
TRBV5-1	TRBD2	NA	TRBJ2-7	CASSLTAGGTYEQYF	TGCGCCAGCAGCTTGACAGCGGGAGGGACCTACGAGCAGTACTTC
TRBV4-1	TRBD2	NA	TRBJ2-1	CASSQLLAGGRNEQFF	TGCGCCAGCAGCCAACTCTTAGCGGGCGGGAGGAATGAGCAGTTCTTC
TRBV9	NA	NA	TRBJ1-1	CASSVAPNTEAFF	TGTGCCAGCAGCGTAGCCCCGAACACTGAAGCTTTCTTT
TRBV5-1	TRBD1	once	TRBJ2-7	CASTAGTGGYEQYF	TGCGCCAGCACTGCCGGGACAGGGGGCTACGAGCAGTACTTC
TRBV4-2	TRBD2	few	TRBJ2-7	CASSQDRTSGMQYF	TGTGCCAGCAGCCAAGATAGGACTAGCGGGATGCAGTACTTC
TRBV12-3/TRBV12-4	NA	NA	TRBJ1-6	CASSLSSSPLHF	TGTGCCAGCAGTTTAAGTAGCTCACCCCTCCACTTT
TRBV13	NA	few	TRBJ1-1	CASSAAGHNYTEAFF	TGTGCCAGCAGCGCGGCGGGACATAATTACACTGAAGCTTTCTTT
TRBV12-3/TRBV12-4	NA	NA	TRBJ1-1	CASRVTSSGEAFF	TGTGCCAGCAGGGTGACAAGCTCGGGGGAAGCTTTCTTT
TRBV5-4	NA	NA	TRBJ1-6	CASSVRQAGAGSLHF	TGTGCCAGCAGCGTTAGACAGGCCGGGGCAGGATCCCTCCACTTT
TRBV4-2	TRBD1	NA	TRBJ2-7	CASSQHRDSSYEQYF	TGTGCCAGCAGCCAGCACCGGGACAGTTCCTACGAGCAGTACTTC
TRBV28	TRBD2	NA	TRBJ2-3	CASTLRGGSDTQYF	TGTGCCAGCACCCTCCGGGGAGGGAGCGATACGCAGTATTTT
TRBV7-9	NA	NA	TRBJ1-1	CASTLGGDTEAFF	TGTGCCAGCACTCTGGGAGGTGACACTGAAGCTTTCTTT
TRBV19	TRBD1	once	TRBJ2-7	CASSIDRDRLYF	TGTGCCAGTAGTATAGACCGGGACAGGCTGTACTTC
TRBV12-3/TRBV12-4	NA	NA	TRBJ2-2	CASSQRTGELFF	TGTGCCAGCAGTCAGAGAACCGGGGAGCTGTTTTTT
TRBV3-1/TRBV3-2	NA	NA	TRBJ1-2	CASSQLAQGGYTF	TGTGCCAGCAGCCAATTGGCCCAGGGAGGCTACACCTTC
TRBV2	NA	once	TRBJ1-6	CASRADYNSPLHF	TGTGCCAGCAGAGCGGACTATAATTCACCCCTCCACTTT
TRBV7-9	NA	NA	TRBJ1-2	CASSLHQVERNYGYTF	TGTGCCAGCAGCCTCCACCAGGTGGAACGTAACTATGGCTACACCTTC
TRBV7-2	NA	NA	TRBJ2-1	CASSLDYNEQFF	TGTGCCAGCAGCTTAGACTACAATGAGCAGTTCTTC
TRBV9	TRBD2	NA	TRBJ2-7	CASSVGASGHEQYF	TGTGCCAGCAGCGTAGGGGCTAGCGGCCACGAGCAGTACTTC
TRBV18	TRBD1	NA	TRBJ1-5	CASSPGQGNQPQHF	TGTGCCAGCTCACCCGGACAGGGGAATCAGCCCCAGCATTTT
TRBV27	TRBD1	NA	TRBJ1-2	CASSRDRAGYTF	TGTGCCAGCAGCCGGGACAGGGCTGGCTACACCTTC
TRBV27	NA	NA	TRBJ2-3	CASSFRGWGDTQYF	TGTGCCAGCAGTTTTCGGGGCTGGGGAGATACGCAGTATTTT
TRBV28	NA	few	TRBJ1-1	CASASGAVMNTEAFF	TGTGCCAGCGCGTCCGGGGCGGTCATGAACACTGAAGCTTTCTTT
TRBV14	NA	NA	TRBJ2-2	CASSHRGWAGELFF	TGTGCCAGCAGCCATAGGGGTTGGGCCGGGGAGCTGTTTTTT
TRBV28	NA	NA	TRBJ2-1	CASSFGTRTDEQFF	TGTGCCAGCAGTTTCGGGACCAGGACCGATGAGCAGTTCTTC
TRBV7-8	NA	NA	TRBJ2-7	CASSLADYYEQYF	TGTGCCAGCAGCTTGGCAGACTACTACGAGCAGTACTTC